One sample yielded the 10 T cell receptor beta chains listed below, sequenced in a study of tissue T cells after allogeneic stem cell transplantation. Generated by immunoSEQ multiplex PCR, the TCRdb table keeps only in-frame clones and is missing some. Here the sample spans over 2,000 clones, less than 70% being singletons. Regarding time point: mouse harvest day 7 after allogeneic transplant. Mouse grafts combined 10^7 T-cell-depleted bone marrow cells with 10^6 splenic CD5+ T cells. The sample was liver tissue. These receptors came from a female BALB/c mouse given C57BL/6 T cells with graft-versus-host disease after an allogeneic hematopoietic cell transplant.

Comments on this clone: Gene names are mouse gene names. The covered CDR3 bases are TGTGCCAGCAGTTCAGGGTTTTCCAACGAAAGATTATTT. Translating gives CASSSGFSNERLF. The whole CDR3 protein reads CASSSGFSNERLFF. The chain is built from TRBV26 and TRBJ1-4; D is possibly TRBD1 (5 bases). With the read ending 1 residue before the CDR3 end, the germline J gene is used to fill in that end. The CDR3 is made up of 14 amino acids. V shed 5 bases and J shed 0 bases, with 7 bases lying between them. Germline V gene sequence: CDR1 KGHPV, CDR2 FQNQEV (reference sequence).

This clone appeared a few times. The gene names given are mouse names. The read stops 1 residue short of the end of the CDR3; the missing end is completed from the germline J gene. This chain uses TRBV15 with TRBJ2-4, with 7 bases identical to TRBD1. Germline CDR1 reads SGHND; CDR2 reads FRSKSL. There are 12 residues in the CDR3. V was clipped by 2 bases and J by 7 bases; unmatched bases: 0. Partial CDR3 DNA: TGTGCCAGCAGTTTAACAGGGGACACCTTGTAC. Its translation: CASSLTGDTLY. The whole CDR3 protein reads CASSLTGDTLYF.

A word on this clone: The gene names here belong to mouse. CDR3 sequence: CASSIEPGGNTEVFF. The part of the CDR3 DNA that was read is TGTGCCAGCAGTATCGAACCGGGAGGAAACACAGAAGTCTTC. The chain has TRBV19 and TRBJ1-1; D uncertain. The sequenced fragment ends 1 residue before the CDR3 boundary, so the rest is inferred from the germline J gene. Germline V gene sequence: CDR1 FNHDT, CDR2 SITEND (reference sequence). This CDR3 spans 15 amino acids. Trimming took off 2 bases at V and 1 base at J, with 12 bases between the two ends.

Worth noting for this clone: These gene names are mouse names. The CDR3 is cut off 1 residue early in the read; its end comes from the germline J gene. J is TRBJ1-4 and V is TRBV20; 10 bases fit TRBD1. Germline V gene data show CDR1 as GFQATS and CDR2 as STVNSAI. CDR3 length equals 14 residues. V trimming: 5 bases; J trimming: 4 bases; junction bases outside the gene matches: 4. The sequenced CDR3 bases are TGTGGTGCTTCCGGGACAGGGGACAACGAAAGATTATTT. Protein product: CGASGTGDNERLF. The entire CDR3 protein reads CGASGTGDNERLFF. Drawing the rest from reference TRBV20 and TRBJ1-4, the complete variable domain is GALVYQYPRRTICKSGTSMRMECQAVGFQATSVAWYRQSPQKTFELIALSTVNSAIKYEQNFTQEKFPISHPNLSFSSMTVLNAYLEDRGLYLCGASGTGDNERLFFGHGTKLSVL.

This clone came up a few times. The gene names given are mouse names. Coverage ceases 1 residue before the CDR3 finishes, and the germline J gene fills in the end. The chain has TRBV17 and TRBJ2-2, with a tentative D call TRBD2 (7 bases). V was trimmed by 0 bases and J by 0 bases, leaving 11 bases between them. Germline CDR1 is MNHDT and CDR2 is YYDKIL. The CDR3 consists of 17 residues. The part of the CDR3 DNA that was read is TGTGCTAGCAGTAGAGATGGGGGGCCCTCAAACACCGGGCAGCTCTAC. Translating gives CASSRDGGPSNTGQLY. The complete CDR3 reads CASSRDGGPSNTGQLYF.

This clone came up a few times. Any gene name here is a mouse gene name. The CDR3 extends 1 residue past the end of the read, so its final part is completed from the germline J gene. This rearrangement joins TRBV17 to TRBJ2-1; 10 nucleotides align to TRBD2. The CDR3 covers 15 residues. Germline V gene sequence: CDR1 MNHDT, CDR2 YYDKIL. The V gene end was trimmed by 3 bases and the J gene end by 3 bases; junction bases not matched to a gene: 2. CDR3 bases read: TGTGCTAGCAGTAGTCTGGGGGGGCGCTATGCTGAGCAGTTC. Residues: CASSSLGGRYAEQF. In full, the CDR3 is CASSSLGGRYAEQFF.

Details on this clone: The germline and genes are mouse ones. The sequenced fragment ends 1 residue before the CDR3 boundary, so the rest is inferred from the germline J gene. The chain recombines TRBV13-3 with TRBJ2-2, with D hard to call. The CDR3 spans 16 residues. Germline V lookup: CDR1 NNHDY, CDR2 SYVADS. V lost 2 bases and J 0 bases, leaving 11 bases between the germline ends. CDR3 bases read: TGTGCCAGCAGTGAGCAAGGTCCAACAAACACCGGGCAGCTCTAC. This codes for CASSEQGPTNTGQLY. The CDR3 as a whole reads CASSEQGPTNTGQLYF.

As for this clone: Gene names follow the mouse nomenclature. The DNA ends 1 residue before the CDR3 does, and the rest of the CDR3 is filled in from the germline J gene. V is TRBV13-1 and J is TRBJ2-4; the match to TRBD2 covers 8 bases. CDR3 length: 15 residues. The V and J ends lost 1 base and 3 bases, in that order; junction bases with no gene match: 4. Germline V gene data show CDR1 as NSHNY and CDR2 as SYGAGN. CDR3 sequence reads: CASSDQWGGQNTLYF. CDR3 bases read: TGTGCCAGCAGTGATCAATGGGGGGGGCAAAACACCTTGTAC.

This clone has only one observation. Any gene name here is a mouse gene name. The observed sequence ends 1 residue before the CDR3 terminus, with the missing tail filled in from the germline J gene. This sequence joins TRBV3 and TRBJ1-4; 9 nucleotides align to TRBD1. V gave up 1 base and J gave up 7 bases; unmatched junction bases: 1. The germline V gene encodes CDR1 SNHLY and CDR2 FYNGKV (reference sequence). This CDR3 is built from 14 residues. Here the CDR3 reads CASSLGTGAERLFF. The CDR3 bases that were read are TGTGCCAGCAGCTTAGGGACAGGGGCCGAAAGATTATTT.

This clone was seen a handful of times. All gene names here are mouse names. From the germline J gene comes the end of the CDR3, since the read stops 1 residue before it. The chain links TRBV3 to TRBJ2-7, with D perhaps matching TRBD1 (6 bases). The germline gives CDR1 SNHLY, CDR2 FYNGKV (reference sequence). This CDR3 comprises 11 residues. Between the trimmed V and J ends, which lost 5 bases and 7 bases, there was a span of 9 bases. This chain's CDR3 is CASSTQGEQYF. CDR3 DNA (partial): TGTGCCAGCAGCACTCAGGGGGAACAGTAC.